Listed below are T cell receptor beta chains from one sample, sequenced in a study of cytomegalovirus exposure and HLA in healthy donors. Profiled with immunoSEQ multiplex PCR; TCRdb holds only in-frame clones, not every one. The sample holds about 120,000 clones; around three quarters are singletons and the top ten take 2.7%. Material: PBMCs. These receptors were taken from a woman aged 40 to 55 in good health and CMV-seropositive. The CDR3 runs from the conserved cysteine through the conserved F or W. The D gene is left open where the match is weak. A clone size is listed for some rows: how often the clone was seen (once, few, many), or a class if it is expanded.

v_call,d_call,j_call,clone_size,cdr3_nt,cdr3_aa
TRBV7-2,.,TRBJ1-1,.,TGTGCCAGCAGCTTAGGGACAGTGAACACTGAAGCTTTCTTT,CASSLGTVNTEAFF
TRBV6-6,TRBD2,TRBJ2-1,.,TGTGCCAGCATCGGGACTAGCGGGAACAATGAGCAGTTCTTC,CASIGTSGNNEQFF
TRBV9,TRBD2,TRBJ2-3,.,TGTGCCAGCAGCGCCATAGCGGGCGCAGATACGCAGTATTTT,CASSAIAGADTQYF
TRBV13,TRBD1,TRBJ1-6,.,TGTGCCAGCAGCTTATTACAGGGGAATTCACCCCTCCACTTT,CASSLLQGNSPLHF
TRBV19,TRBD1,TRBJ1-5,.,TGTGCCAGTAATCCGACAGGGCTGAGCAATCAGCCCCAGCATTTT,CASNPTGLSNQPQHF
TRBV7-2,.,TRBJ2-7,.,TGTGCCAGCAGCTTAGTCCGGAGAGACTACGAGCAGTACTTC,CASSLVRRDYEQYF
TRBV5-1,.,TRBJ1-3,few,TGCGCCAGCAGCCAAACTGCTACGGGGAACACCATATATTTT,CASSQTATGNTIYF
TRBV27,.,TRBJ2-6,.,TGTGCCAGCAGTTTATTAGCCTCTGGGGCCAACGTCCTGACTTTC,CASSLLASGANVLTF
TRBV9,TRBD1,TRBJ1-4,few,TGTGCCAGCAGCGTAACAGGGGATGAAAAACTGTTTTTT,CASSVTGDEKLFF
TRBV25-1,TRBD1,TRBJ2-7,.,TGTGCCACAGGCGGGACAGGGTTATTCGAGCAGTACTTC,CATGGTGLFEQYF
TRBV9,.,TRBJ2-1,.,TGTGCCAGCACCCGGCGGGACGTCTACAATGAGCAGTTCTTC,CASTRRDVYNEQFF
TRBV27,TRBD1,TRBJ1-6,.,TGTGCCAGCAGTTTAAGCAGGGGGCGCGACAATTCACCCCTCCACTTT,CASSLSRGRDNSPLHF
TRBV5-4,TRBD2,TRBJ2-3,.,TGTGCCAGCACCATCCGGGGGGTAGCAGATACGCAGTATTTT,CASTIRGVADTQYF
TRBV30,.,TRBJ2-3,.,TGTGCCTGGAGTCCTCGAATCAGGGCTAGCACAGATACGCAGTATTTT,CAWSPRIRASTDTQYF
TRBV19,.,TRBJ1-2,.,TGTGCCAGTAGTCCTCCGGGACAAATCTATGGCTACACCTTC,CASSPPGQIYGYTF
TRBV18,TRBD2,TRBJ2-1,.,TGTGCCAGCTCACCAAAGCGGGAGCCCTACAATGAGCAGTTCTTC,CASSPKREPYNEQFF
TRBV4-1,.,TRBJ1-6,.,TGCGCCAGCAGCCAAGAGGTGGCGTTTGGACAGTTTTTGTCACCCCTCCACTTT,CASSQEVAFGQFLSPLHF
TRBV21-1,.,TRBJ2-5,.,TGTGCCAGCAGCAAAGAGGAGAAAGAGACCCAGTACTTC,CASSKEEKETQYF
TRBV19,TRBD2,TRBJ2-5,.,TGTGCCAGTAGTAGCCTAGCGGGAGGGCAGGAGACCCAGTACTTC,CASSSLAGGQETQYF
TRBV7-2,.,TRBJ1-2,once,TGTGCCAGCAGCTTAGGGTACCGAGAACACACCTTC,CASSLGYREHTF
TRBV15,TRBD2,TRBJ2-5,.,TGTGCCACCAGCAGAGATCGAGGTAGCGGGGCTTACGGGACCCAGTACTTC,CATSRDRGSGAYGTQYF
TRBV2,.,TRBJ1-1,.,TGTGCCAGCAGTGTTGGGAACAGGGCTTCCACTGAAGCTTTCTTT,CASSVGNRASTEAFF
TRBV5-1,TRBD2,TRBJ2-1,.,TGCGCCAGCAGCTGGGGCCCGGGACTAGGCAATGAGCAGTTCTTC,CASSWGPGLGNEQFF
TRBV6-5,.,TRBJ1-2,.,TGTGCCAGCAGTTCTGCGCGGGACGCCCGTGGCTACACCTTC,CASSSARDARGYTF
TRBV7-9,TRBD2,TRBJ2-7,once,TGTGCCAGCAGCCCAAAGACTAGCGGGAAAAGATCCAGGACCTACGAGCAGTACTTC,CASSPKTSGKRSRTYEQYF
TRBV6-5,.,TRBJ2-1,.,TGTGCCAGCAGTCTTGAGGGGTCCAGGGGCGATGAGCAGTTCTTC,CASSLEGSRGDEQFF
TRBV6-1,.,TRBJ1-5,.,TGTGCCAGCAGTGACAGGGGAACTCAGCCCCAGCATTTT,CASSDRGTQPQHF
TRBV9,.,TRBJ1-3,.,TGTGCCAGCAGCTCCCACCCCCGGGACTCTGGAAACACCATATATTTT,CASSSHPRDSGNTIYF
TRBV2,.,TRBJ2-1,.,TGTGCCAGCGCCGGGACTTTCAATGAGCAGTTCTTC,CASAGTFNEQFF
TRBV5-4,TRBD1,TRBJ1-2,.,TGTGCCAGCACAGGATCCGGACAGGACTATGGCTACACCTTC,CASTGSGQDYGYTF
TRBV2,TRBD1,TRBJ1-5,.,TGTGCCAGCAGTCCGCGACAGGGTTCAAATCAGCCCCAGCATTTT,CASSPRQGSNQPQHF
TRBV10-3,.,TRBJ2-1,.,TGTGCCATCAGTGTTTTAGCAGGGGGGCCCAATGAGCAGTTCTTC,CAISVLAGGPNEQFF
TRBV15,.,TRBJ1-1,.,TGTGCCACCAGCGGTCATGCGGAGAACACTGAAGCTTTCTTT,CATSGHAENTEAFF
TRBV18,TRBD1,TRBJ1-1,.,TGTGCCAGCTCACCTCAACAGGGGATGAACACTGAAGCTTTCTTT,CASSPQQGMNTEAFF
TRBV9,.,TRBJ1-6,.,TGTGCCAGCAGCGCTGGGAGCTCTAATTCACCCCTCCACTTT,CASSAGSSNSPLHF
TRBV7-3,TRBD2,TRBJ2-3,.,TGTGCCATCTCCCGGCGGGAGGGCCGGGATACGCAGTATTTT,CAISRREGRDTQYF